This T cell receptor beta chain is from a study of blood T cell repertoires in COVID-19. Background on the study: Samples representing acute and convalescent COVID-19 were sourced from the United States, Italy and Spain. Sources were T cells, B-cell-depleted T cells, or PBMCs; the material itself was cDNA or gDNA.

How the authors handled the data: Nucleated cell number was recorded as an estimate derived from reference gene primer amplification. Clones were sequenced by immunoSEQ multiplex PCR, and TCRdb holds only the in-frame ones, with some missing. The DNA gave D and trimming, while V, J and clone size come from that table. The repertoire holds 200,000 to 300,000 clones, with 70% to 90% as singletons. There are 14 residues in the CDR3. Germline values: CDR1 SEHNR, CDR2 FQNEAQ (reference sequence). V gave up 3 bases and J gave up 6 bases, with 13 bases separating them. The sequence came from a woman aged 60-70 years with active or convalescent COVID-19. What was sequenced was peripheral blood. The gene calls are TRBV7-9 and TRBJ2-3, with D possibly matching TRBD2 (5 bases). CDR3 sequence (DNA): TGTGCCAGCAGCTTTAGCGTAGACGTGGATACGCAGTATTTT. Amino acid sequence: CASSFSVDVDTQYF.